A selection of T cell receptor beta chains follows, all from one sample in a study of T-cell memory formation after mild COVID-19. TCRdb used MiXCR to reprocess the 5' RACE reads, holding one entry per CDR3 protein. The sample contains more than 400,000 distinct CDR3 sequences, roughly 18% of which appear only once. Sequencing used PBMCs or a T cell subset sorted from them (not recorded which). Receptors originate from an adult woman who had mild COVID-19 (a few samples of this study predate the infection). Cell type and time point are not known. CDR3s include the opening cysteine and the closing phenylalanine or tryptophan. The order of the fields is V gene, D gene, clone size, J gene, CDR3 protein, CDR3 DNA. A D gene is named only where the DNA matches it firmly. Clone size is shown for a subset of rows, as once, few, many or a class of expanded clone.

V: TRBV11-2; D: -; size: -; J: TRBJ1-4; CDR3: CASSLVPEKLFF; DNA: TGTGCCAGCAGCTTAGTCCCCGAAAAACTGTTTTTT
V: TRBV12-5; D: TRBD1; size: -; J: TRBJ2-5; CDR3: CASGLLGQQETQYF; DNA: TGTGCTAGTGGTTTGTTGGGACAGCAAGAGACCCAGTACTTC
V: TRBV18; D: -; size: few; J: TRBJ1-1; CDR3: CASSPPAGEAFF; DNA: TGTGCCAGCTCACCACCCGCAGGCGAAGCTTTCTTT
V: TRBV7-9; D: -; size: few; J: TRBJ1-1; CDR3: CASSAPDGTEAFF; DNA: TGTGCCAGCAGCGCCCCTGATGGCACTGAAGCTTTCTTT
V: TRBV7-2; D: TRBD2; size: -; J: TRBJ2-3; CDR3: CASSPGLAGPEGTQYF; DNA: TGTGCCAGCAGCCCGGGACTAGCGGGGCCCGAGGGTACGCAGTATTTT
V: TRBV12-3/TRBV12-4; D: TRBD2; size: -; J: TRBJ2-1; CDR3: CASSSPGLGSYNEQFF; DNA: TGTGCCAGCAGTTCACCGGGACTAGGCTCCTACAATGAGCAGTTCTTC
V: TRBV12-3/TRBV12-4; D: -; size: -; J: TRBJ2-2; CDR3: CASSLQGRRTLNTGELFF; DNA: TGTGCCAGCAGTTTGCAGGGCCGAAGGACCTTAAACACCGGGGAGCTGTTTTTT
V: TRBV11-2; D: -; size: few; J: TRBJ2-2; CDR3: CASSLDTVTGELFF; DNA: TGTGCCAGCAGCTTAGATACAGTAACCGGGGAGCTGTTTTTT
V: TRBV20-1; D: TRBD2; size: many; J: TRBJ2-5; CDR3: CSARPSGTTWETQYF; DNA: TGCAGTGCTAGACCCTCCGGGACTACCTGGGAGACCCAGTACTTC
V: TRBV4-3; D: TRBD1; size: few; J: TRBJ1-2; CDR3: CASSQGPGQGGGYTF; DNA: TGCGCCAGCAGCCAAGGACCCGGACAGGGAGGAGGCTACACCTTC
V: TRBV12-3/TRBV12-4; D: TRBD2; size: few; J: TRBJ2-3; CDR3: CASSSSGGSVYTQYF; DNA: TGTGCCAGCAGTTCTAGCGGGGGCTCTGTGTATACGCAGTATTTT
V: TRBV18; D: -; size: -; J: TRBJ1-1; CDR3: CASSSQKGTEAFF; DNA: TGTGCCAGCTCATCCCAGAAGGGCACTGAAGCTTTCTTT
V: TRBV3-1; D: -; size: few; J: TRBJ1-2; CDR3: CASSQGERGTYGYTF; DNA: TGTGCCAGCAGCCAAGGGGAGAGGGGGACCTATGGCTACACCTTC
V: TRBV5-1; D: TRBD1; size: many; J: TRBJ1-2; CDR3: CASSSTGGYGYTF; DNA: TGCGCCAGCAGCTCGACAGGGGGCTATGGCTACACCTTC
V: TRBV6-1; D: -; size: -; J: TRBJ1-6; CDR3: CATGGWENSPLHF; DNA: TGTGCCACCGGGGGATGGGAGAATTCACCCCTCCACTTT
V: TRBV15; D: -; size: few; J: TRBJ2-6; CDR3: CATSRVSGANVLTF; DNA: TGTGCCACCAGCAGAGTCTCTGGGGCCAACGTCCTGACTTTC
V: TRBV12-3/TRBV12-4; D: TRBD1; size: -; J: TRBJ1-2; CDR3: CASSLGPGTVLYF; DNA: TGTGCCAGCAGTTTAGGTCCCGGGACAGTCCTTTACTTC
V: TRBV12-3/TRBV12-4; D: TRBD2; size: many; J: TRBJ2-5; CDR3: CASSRAGAQYF; DNA: TGTGCCAGCAGTCGGGCGGGGGCCCAGTACTTC
V: TRBV27; D: TRBD1; size: -; J: TRBJ2-5; CDR3: CASSANRGQETQYF; DNA: TGTGCCAGCAGTGCAAACAGGGGACAAGAGACCCAGTACTTC
V: TRBV20-1; D: -; size: -; J: TRBJ2-3; CDR3: CSASYAGYGTDTQYF; DNA: TGCAGTGCTAGTTATGCGGGGTACGGCACAGATACGCAGTATTTT
V: TRBV30; D: TRBD1; size: -; J: TRBJ2-7; CDR3: CAWSALTGGIDEQYF; DNA: TGTGCCTGGAGTGCTTTGACAGGGGGTATCGACGAGCAGTACTTC
V: TRBV14; D: -; size: once; J: TRBJ2-1; CDR3: CASSQEPSWGAFNEQFF; DNA: TGTGCCAGCAGCCAAGAACCCTCCTGGGGGGCATTCAATGAGCAGTTCTTC
V: TRBV5-6; D: -; size: -; J: TRBJ2-3; CDR3: CASSLDLVTQYF; DNA: TGTGCCAGCAGCCTAGACTTGGTTACGCAGTATTTT
V: TRBV12-3/TRBV12-4; D: TRBD1; size: few; J: TRBJ2-7; CDR3: CASSTGTGRYEQYF; DNA: TGTGCCAGCAGTACCGGGACAGGGAGATACGAGCAGTACTTC
V: TRBV5-4; D: -; size: -; J: TRBJ2-6; CDR3: CASSLYRAGANVLTF; DNA: TGTGCCAGCAGCCTTTACAGGGCCGGGGCCAACGTCCTGACTTTC
V: TRBV11-2; D: TRBD1; size: few; J: TRBJ1-1; CDR3: CASSLGEPAGGWRGIGMAFF; DNA: TGTGCCAGCAGCTTAGGCGAGCCGGCAGGGGGCTGGAGAGGGATAGGGATGGCTTTCTTT
V: TRBV27; D: -; size: -; J: TRBJ2-1; CDR3: CASSSAGTLGYNEQFF; DNA: TGTGCCAGCAGTTCAGCCGGGACACTAGGCTACAATGAGCAGTTCTTC
V: TRBV20-1; D: TRBD1; size: -; J: TRBJ1-1; CDR3: CSTTGQGNTEAFF; DNA: TGCAGTACCACTGGACAGGGTAACACTGAAGCTTTCTTT
V: TRBV27; D: -; size: -; J: TRBJ1-4; CDR3: CASSHGRAGEKLFF; DNA: TGTGCCAGCAGTCACGGACGTGCTGGCGAAAAACTGTTTTTT
V: TRBV19; D: -; size: -; J: TRBJ1-1; CDR3: CASSIDQKAFF; DNA: TGTGCCAGTAGTATTGACCAAAAAGCTTTCTTT
V: TRBV20-1; D: -; size: -; J: TRBJ2-3; CDR3: CSAREEGVFDTQYF; DNA: TGCAGTGCTAGAGAGGAGGGGGTATTCGATACGCAGTATTTT